These T cell receptor beta chains were read from a single sample in a study of early T cells in non-severe SARS-CoV-2 infection. TCRdb analysed the 5' RACE reads with MiXCR anew, one entry per CDR3 protein. Of 65,000 to 85,000 distinct CDR3 sequences in the sample, 9.5% to 15% were seen once. The sequencing input was whole blood. These receptors originate from an adult who was a healthcare worker with PCR-confirmed SARS-CoV-2 infection or an uninfected control (not recorded which). Each CDR3 is given without its conserved first and last residue. Each record gives: V gene, J gene, clone size, CDR3 protein. The size of a clone is reported for some rows only, either as once, few or many, or as a class for expanded clones.

v_gene: TRBV28
j_gene: TRBJ2-7
abundance: few
CDR3aa: ASSSTTPIAYEQY

v_gene: TRBV28
j_gene: TRBJ1-1
abundance: many
CDR3aa: ASSLYQVGRAF

v_gene: TRBV27
j_gene: TRBJ2-1
abundance: few
CDR3aa: ASSHRTGSNEQF

v_gene: TRBV2
j_gene: TRBJ2-5
abundance: many
CDR3aa: ASSKGGTQY

v_gene: TRBV28
j_gene: TRBJ2-2
abundance: few
CDR3aa: ASSSGGELF

v_gene: TRBV3-1
j_gene: TRBJ2-2
abundance: NA
CDR3aa: ASSQVPEHSNTGELF

v_gene: TRBV7-2
j_gene: TRBJ2-7
abundance: NA
CDR3aa: ASSPRGSGFTYEQY

v_gene: TRBV12-3/TRBV12-4
j_gene: TRBJ2-1
abundance: NA
CDR3aa: ASSFVLAEQF

v_gene: TRBV5-1
j_gene: TRBJ2-5
abundance: many
CDR3aa: ASSLVRTEETQY

v_gene: TRBV7-2
j_gene: TRBJ2-2
abundance: NA
CDR3aa: ASSLGFPATGELF

v_gene: TRBV20-1
j_gene: TRBJ2-3
abundance: NA
CDR3aa: SAKLHSTDTQY

v_gene: TRBV29-1
j_gene: TRBJ1-5
abundance: few
CDR3aa: SVSAGPDQPQH

v_gene: TRBV27
j_gene: TRBJ2-5
abundance: NA
CDR3aa: ASSPRTPQETQY

v_gene: TRBV28
j_gene: TRBJ1-5
abundance: NA
CDR3aa: ASRLGIGDSNQPQH

v_gene: TRBV20-1
j_gene: TRBJ2-2
abundance: few
CDR3aa: SARGLAGVANTGELF

v_gene: TRBV18
j_gene: TRBJ1-2
abundance: few
CDR3aa: ASSPPSRYYGYT

v_gene: TRBV24-1
j_gene: TRBJ2-1
abundance: few
CDR3aa: ATSANPFERGFYNEQF

v_gene: TRBV5-1
j_gene: TRBJ2-5
abundance: NA
CDR3aa: ASSPGTGEETQY

v_gene: TRBV29-1
j_gene: TRBJ2-7
abundance: few
CDR3aa: SVFGTYEQY

v_gene: TRBV7-6
j_gene: TRBJ2-3
abundance: NA
CDR3aa: ASSLMRDTQY

v_gene: TRBV4-1
j_gene: TRBJ2-7
abundance: few
CDR3aa: ASSHGQGGHEQY

v_gene: TRBV18
j_gene: TRBJ2-2
abundance: many
CDR3aa: ASSPPNRVTGELF

v_gene: TRBV5-1
j_gene: TRBJ1-4
abundance: many
CDR3aa: ASSLGAGATNEKLF

v_gene: TRBV5-4
j_gene: TRBJ2-7
abundance: many
CDR3aa: ASSFRGGGYEQY

v_gene: TRBV7-2
j_gene: TRBJ1-6
abundance: many
CDR3aa: ASSFAPGMSSPLH

v_gene: TRBV10-3
j_gene: TRBJ1-1
abundance: NA
CDR3aa: AIRGDRNTEAF

v_gene: TRBV28
j_gene: TRBJ2-1
abundance: NA
CDR3aa: ASSIRTGRNEQF

v_gene: TRBV11-2
j_gene: TRBJ1-1
abundance: many
CDR3aa: ASSEGLDRGHTEAF

v_gene: TRBV15
j_gene: TRBJ2-7
abundance: NA
CDR3aa: ATSRLRSGDEQY

v_gene: TRBV7-8
j_gene: TRBJ2-7
abundance: few
CDR3aa: ASSYRGQGDEQY

v_gene: TRBV6-5
j_gene: TRBJ2-7
abundance: medium-sized
CDR3aa: ASSYGAGSLNEQY

v_gene: TRBV6-1
j_gene: TRBJ1-2
abundance: many
CDR3aa: ASSESRNYGYT

v_gene: TRBV20-1
j_gene: TRBJ2-7
abundance: NA
CDR3aa: SARSPTVYEQY

v_gene: TRBV30
j_gene: TRBJ2-3
abundance: many
CDR3aa: AWASAGSIGGADTQY

v_gene: TRBV6-2/TRBV6-3
j_gene: TRBJ2-1
abundance: NA
CDR3aa: ASREGTSGRYNEQF

v_gene: TRBV3-1
j_gene: TRBJ2-1
abundance: NA
CDR3aa: ASSQARAGSYNEQF

v_gene: TRBV20-1
j_gene: TRBJ2-7
abundance: NA
CDR3aa: SARDRGGGAHEQY

v_gene: TRBV10-2
j_gene: TRBJ2-3
abundance: many
CDR3aa: ASSDRTFLSASTDTQY

v_gene: TRBV7-2
j_gene: TRBJ2-1
abundance: few
CDR3aa: ASSLGAWDEQF

v_gene: TRBV29-1
j_gene: TRBJ2-7
abundance: many
CDR3aa: SALLPWAVQY

v_gene: TRBV2
j_gene: TRBJ1-2
abundance: few
CDR3aa: ASSDRWEPRYGYT

v_gene: TRBV28
j_gene: TRBJ2-6
abundance: NA
CDR3aa: ASRPTGAGANVLT